This TCR beta chain was captured by sequencing in a study of T cell responses to AZD1222 COVID-19 vaccine. Study conclusions and caveats: The study found Spike-specific TCR breadth and depth rose after two AZD1222 doses.

Per the germline V gene, CDR1 is ENHRY and CDR2 is SYGVKD. This CDR3 region has 16 residues. J lost 0 bases, V lost 0 bases, and 2 bases had no gene match. By share, this clone counts as medium-sized. Its antigen is unidentified. The protocol was immunoSEQ multiplex PCR, while the TCRdb copy is restricted to in-frame clones and leaves out a portion. The table shows around 80,000 clones, with 70% to 90% occurring only once. The source was peripheral blood, collected 28 days after the second AZD1222 dose. This chain joins TRBV10-3 and TRBJ2-1; 7 nucleotides align to TRBD2. The sequence came from an adult who received the AZD1222 COVID-19 vaccine. The CDR3 reads CAISESLADSYNEQFF. Written as DNA, the CDR3 is TGTGCCATCAGTGAGTCCCTAGCGGACTCCTACAATGAGCAGTTCTTC.